These T cell receptor beta chains were read from a single sample in a study of blood T cells in healthy people across ages. TCRdb reprocessed the 5' RACE reads via MiXCR and lists one record per CDR3 protein. This repertoire shows approximately 800,000 distinct CDR3 sequences, roughly 50% found once; its top ten account for over 20%. Sample: blood. Receptors were obtained from a man aged 25 to 40 in good health. Each CDR3 is given with its conserved first and last residue. Fields, in order: D gene, J gene, V gene, clone size, CDR3 DNA, CDR3 protein. A D gene is named only where the DNA matches it firmly. Clone sizes are given selectively: once, few, many, or a class where the clone is expanded.

D gene: .; J gene: TRBJ2-5; V gene: TRBV12-3/TRBV12-4; clone size: few; CDR3 DNA: TGTGCCAGCAGTCTGTCCCAAAAGACCCAGTACTTC; CDR3 protein: CASSLSQKTQYF
D gene: .; J gene: TRBJ2-5; V gene: TRBV7-2; clone size: .; CDR3 DNA: TGTGCCAGCAGCCTCGGACTCTCTTGGGAGCAGTACTTC; CDR3 protein: CASSLGLSWEQYF
D gene: TRBD2; J gene: TRBJ2-3; V gene: TRBV20-1; clone size: few; CDR3 DNA: TGCAGCACTGCTAGCGGGAGCCTCTCGTGGCGTACAGATACGCAGTATTTT; CDR3 protein: CSTASGSLSWRTDTQYF
D gene: .; J gene: TRBJ2-2; V gene: TRBV4-3; clone size: .; CDR3 DNA: TGCGCCAGCGGTACTAGCTGGAACACCGGGGAGCTGTTTTTT; CDR3 protein: CASGTSWNTGELFF
D gene: TRBD2; J gene: TRBJ2-2; V gene: TRBV12-3/TRBV12-4; clone size: .; CDR3 DNA: TGTGCCAGCAGTTTTTTCGGGGGGACCGGATTCGGGGAGCTGTTTTTT; CDR3 protein: CASSFFGGTGFGELFF
D gene: TRBD1; J gene: TRBJ1-1; V gene: TRBV5-1; clone size: .; CDR3 DNA: TGCGCCAGCAGCTTCTCCGGGACAGGGGGCATGAACACTGAAGCTTTCTTT; CDR3 protein: CASSFSGTGGMNTEAFF
D gene: .; J gene: TRBJ2-1; V gene: TRBV29-1; clone size: .; CDR3 DNA: TGCAGCGCCCGGGGAGACAGCCCCTACGAGCAGTTCTTC; CDR3 protein: CSARGDSPYEQFF
D gene: .; J gene: TRBJ2-7; V gene: TRBV14; clone size: .; CDR3 DNA: TGTGCCAGCAGCCAAGGATTTCGGCGCCTGCTTACCTACGAGCAGTACTTC; CDR3 protein: CASSQGFRRLLTYEQYF
D gene: .; J gene: TRBJ2-1; V gene: TRBV20-1; clone size: few; CDR3 DNA: TGCAGTGCCTTGGGGAGCGACTACAATGAGCAGTTCTTC; CDR3 protein: CSALGSDYNEQFF
D gene: .; J gene: TRBJ1-2; V gene: TRBV3-1; clone size: few; CDR3 DNA: TGTGCCAGCAGCGCATATGGGGGCGATGGCTACACCTTC; CDR3 protein: CASSAYGGDGYTF
D gene: .; J gene: TRBJ2-7; V gene: TRBV5-1; clone size: few; CDR3 DNA: TGCGCCAGCAGCTTGGCCGGCTCGGGGCCCTACGAGCAGTACTTC; CDR3 protein: CASSLAGSGPYEQYF
D gene: .; J gene: TRBJ2-1; V gene: TRBV27; clone size: .; CDR3 DNA: TGTGCCACCCGGTCCCGGGACCCCGATTTAGATGAGCAGTTCTTC; CDR3 protein: CATRSRDPDLDEQFF
D gene: TRBD2; J gene: TRBJ2-5; V gene: TRBV5-1; clone size: .; CDR3 DNA: TGCGCCAGCAGCTTTGGGGGGGACTGGAGAGAGACCCAGTACTTC; CDR3 protein: CASSFGGDWRETQYF
D gene: .; J gene: TRBJ2-1; V gene: TRBV7-2; clone size: few; CDR3 DNA: TGTGCCAGCAGCCCTGTCATAGGAGGCGGTGAGCAGTTCTTC; CDR3 protein: CASSPVIGGGEQFF
D gene: TRBD2; J gene: TRBJ2-3; V gene: TRBV6-5; clone size: .; CDR3 DNA: TGTGCCAGCAGTAGACGACTAGCGGGGGGGCCTTATACGCAGTATTTT; CDR3 protein: CASSRRLAGGPYTQYF
D gene: .; J gene: TRBJ2-4; V gene: TRBV20-1; clone size: .; CDR3 DNA: TGCAGTGCTAGAAAAGACTACGTTCAGTACTTC; CDR3 protein: CSARKDYVQYF
D gene: .; J gene: TRBJ1-2; V gene: TRBV28; clone size: .; CDR3 DNA: TGTGCCAGCAGCCCTGCGGGAGGGACGGATGGCTACACCTTC; CDR3 protein: CASSPAGGTDGYTF
D gene: .; J gene: TRBJ2-3; V gene: TRBV5-1; clone size: .; CDR3 DNA: TGCGCCAGCAGCTTGGTTCCAGGCGCAGATACGCAGTATTTT; CDR3 protein: CASSLVPGADTQYF
D gene: .; J gene: TRBJ2-3; V gene: TRBV4-2; clone size: .; CDR3 DNA: TGTGCCAGCAGCCAAGATGCGGCTGACACAGATACGCAGTATTTT; CDR3 protein: CASSQDAADTDTQYF
D gene: .; J gene: TRBJ1-1; V gene: TRBV5-5; clone size: .; CDR3 DNA: TGTGCCAGCACAAATGAGGACACTGAAGCTTTCTTT; CDR3 protein: CASTNEDTEAFF
D gene: .; J gene: TRBJ2-5; V gene: TRBV7-2; clone size: .; CDR3 DNA: TGTGCCAGCAGCTTACTCCCTGGGGGCTACGGCCATGAGACCCAGTACTTC; CDR3 protein: CASSLLPGGYGHETQYF
D gene: .; J gene: TRBJ2-3; V gene: TRBV29-1; clone size: .; CDR3 DNA: TGCAGCGTTGAAGTCCAGGGTGGACGGGATACGCAGTATTTT; CDR3 protein: CSVEVQGGRDTQYF
D gene: TRBD2; J gene: TRBJ2-2; V gene: TRBV6-1; clone size: .; CDR3 DNA: TGTGCCAGCAGTGGGAGTAGCGGGAGTCTTCCTGGGGAGCTGTTTTTT; CDR3 protein: CASSGSSGSLPGELFF
D gene: TRBD2; J gene: TRBJ2-3; V gene: TRBV12-3/TRBV12-4; clone size: .; CDR3 DNA: TGTGCCTGCCTCGGGCAGGGAGGGGAGGCGCAGTATTTT; CDR3 protein: CACLGQGGEAQYF
D gene: TRBD1; J gene: TRBJ2-7; V gene: TRBV29-1; clone size: few; CDR3 DNA: TGCAGCGTTGTGACAGGGGGCAACTACGAGCAGTACTTC; CDR3 protein: CSVVTGGNYEQYF
D gene: TRBD1; J gene: TRBJ2-3; V gene: TRBV6-2/TRBV6-3; clone size: few; CDR3 DNA: TGTGCCACGGCCCGACAGGGGGCGGGTATCGTCGCAGATACGCAGTATTTT; CDR3 protein: CATARQGAGIVADTQYF
D gene: TRBD1; J gene: TRBJ2-3; V gene: TRBV12-3/TRBV12-4; clone size: .; CDR3 DNA: TGTGCCAGCAGTTATGCAGACAGGGGATCGGATACGCAGTATTTT; CDR3 protein: CASSYADRGSDTQYF
D gene: TRBD2; J gene: TRBJ2-7; V gene: TRBV28; clone size: .; CDR3 DNA: TGTGCCAGCATCGCTAGCGGGAAAGGCTACGAGCAGTACTTC; CDR3 protein: CASIASGKGYEQYF
D gene: TRBD1; J gene: TRBJ2-5; V gene: TRBV28; clone size: few; CDR3 DNA: TGTGCCAGTAAACCGGGACAGGGAAGGTTCGAGACCCAGTACTTC; CDR3 protein: CASKPGQGRFETQYF
D gene: .; J gene: TRBJ2-1; V gene: TRBV6-2/TRBV6-3; clone size: .; CDR3 DNA: TGTGCCAGCATAGCCCCCAACTACAATGAGCAGTTCTTC; CDR3 protein: CASIAPNYNEQFF
D gene: .; J gene: TRBJ1-6; V gene: TRBV5-1; clone size: .; CDR3 DNA: TGCGCCAGCAGCTTGGTGGACAGTAATTCACCCCTCCACTTT; CDR3 protein: CASSLVDSNSPLHF
D gene: TRBD2; J gene: TRBJ2-5; V gene: TRBV9; clone size: few; CDR3 DNA: TGTGCCAGCAGCGATCCCCTAGCGGGACCGTATAATGAGCAGTACTTC; CDR3 protein: CASSDPLAGPYNEQYF
D gene: TRBD2; J gene: TRBJ2-1; V gene: TRBV5-6; clone size: .; CDR3 DNA: TGTGCCAGCAGCTTGGAACTAGCGGGGGGGCTCCCCGGAGAGCAGTTCTTC; CDR3 protein: CASSLELAGGLPGEQFF
D gene: .; J gene: TRBJ2-6; V gene: TRBV20-1; clone size: .; CDR3 DNA: TGCAGTGCTAGTTTGGGACAAAGCTCTGGGGCCAACGTCCTGACTTTC; CDR3 protein: CSASLGQSSGANVLTF
D gene: .; J gene: TRBJ1-1; V gene: TRBV19; clone size: few; CDR3 DNA: TGTGCCAGTAGTTTGCCCAGCGCCGCGGGCACTGAAGCTTTCTTT; CDR3 protein: CASSLPSAAGTEAFF
D gene: .; J gene: TRBJ1-2; V gene: TRBV7-6; clone size: many; CDR3 DNA: TGTGCCAGCAGCTTGGGGGGTTCTAACTATGGCTACACCTTC; CDR3 protein: CASSLGGSNYGYTF
D gene: TRBD2; J gene: TRBJ2-5; V gene: TRBV5-1; clone size: .; CDR3 DNA: TGCGCCAGCAGCCCCGACCGGCCGGGACTAGCATGGGAGACCCAGTACTTC; CDR3 protein: CASSPDRPGLAWETQYF
D gene: TRBD2; J gene: TRBJ2-5; V gene: TRBV7-2; clone size: .; CDR3 DNA: TGTGCCAGCAGCTTACAAGCGGGAGGGTTTTACAATGAGCAGTACTTC; CDR3 protein: CASSLQAGGFYNEQYF
D gene: .; J gene: TRBJ2-1; V gene: TRBV5-6; clone size: once; CDR3 DNA: TGTGCCAGCAGCTTGGTTGGTAGCGAGGGGGATGAGCAGTTCTTC; CDR3 protein: CASSLVGSEGDEQFF
D gene: TRBD2; J gene: TRBJ2-1; V gene: TRBV5-1; clone size: .; CDR3 DNA: TGCGCCAGCAGCCCGCGGGGGGGGTCCTATGAGCAGTTCTTC; CDR3 protein: CASSPRGGSYEQFF
D gene: TRBD1; J gene: TRBJ2-7; V gene: TRBV19; clone size: few; CDR3 DNA: TGTGCCAGTAGTCCCGGGGACAGTCGTTACGAGCAGTACTTC; CDR3 protein: CASSPGDSRYEQYF
D gene: TRBD2; J gene: TRBJ2-7; V gene: TRBV15; clone size: once; CDR3 DNA: TGTGCCACCAGCAGAGAACCCCGGGTAGCGGGGTACGAGCAGTACTTC; CDR3 protein: CATSREPRVAGYEQYF
D gene: .; J gene: TRBJ2-2; V gene: TRBV12-3/TRBV12-4; clone size: .; CDR3 DNA: TGTGCCAGCTGGGGCGGGGAGCTGTTTTTT; CDR3 protein: CASWGGELFF
D gene: .; J gene: TRBJ2-7; V gene: TRBV5-6; clone size: few; CDR3 DNA: TGTGCCAGCAGCTTTCTCAACTACGAGCAGTACTTC; CDR3 protein: CASSFLNYEQYF
D gene: .; J gene: TRBJ1-4; V gene: TRBV29-1; clone size: few; CDR3 DNA: TGCAGCGCCATGGGGTCGCCCACTAATGAAAAACTGTTTTTT; CDR3 protein: CSAMGSPTNEKLFF
D gene: .; J gene: TRBJ1-6; V gene: TRBV4-1; clone size: .; CDR3 DNA: TGCGCCAGCAGCCAAGTCTGGGATTCACCCCTCCACTTT; CDR3 protein: CASSQVWDSPLHF
D gene: TRBD2; J gene: TRBJ2-1; V gene: TRBV20-1; clone size: .; CDR3 DNA: TGCAGTGCTCCCCAGCAACTAGCGGGAGGGACCTACAATGAGCAGTTCTTC; CDR3 protein: CSAPQQLAGGTYNEQFF
D gene: .; J gene: TRBJ2-7; V gene: TRBV6-6; clone size: .; CDR3 DNA: TGTGCCGCGGCAGGCTGGGGCTCCTACGAGCAGTACTTC; CDR3 protein: CAAAGWGSYEQYF
D gene: TRBD1; J gene: TRBJ2-7; V gene: TRBV28; clone size: .; CDR3 DNA: TGTGCCAGCAGGACAGCGGCGACAGGGTACTTCTACGAGCAGTACTTC; CDR3 protein: CASRTAATGYFYEQYF
D gene: TRBD1; J gene: TRBJ1-2; V gene: TRBV20-1; clone size: .; CDR3 DNA: TGCAGTGCTAGCAAGGACAGGGAGTATGGCTACACCTTC; CDR3 protein: CSASKDREYGYTF
D gene: TRBD2; J gene: TRBJ2-7; V gene: TRBV4-3; clone size: few; CDR3 DNA: TGCGCCAGCAGCCAACTAGCGGGAGTCCCCTACGAGCAGTACTTC; CDR3 protein: CASSQLAGVPYEQYF
D gene: .; J gene: TRBJ2-1; V gene: TRBV12-3/TRBV12-4; clone size: .; CDR3 DNA: TGTGCCAGCAGTGTCCAACAGAACAATGAGCAGTTCTTC; CDR3 protein: CASSVQQNNEQFF
D gene: TRBD2; J gene: TRBJ2-3; V gene: TRBV7-2; clone size: .; CDR3 DNA: TGTGCCAGCAGCCCGAGAGCGGGGCAGTACCGAGATACGCAGTATTTT; CDR3 protein: CASSPRAGQYRDTQYF
D gene: .; J gene: TRBJ2-1; V gene: TRBV10-3; clone size: .; CDR3 DNA: TGTGCCATCAGTGATTACACCCAAGGCTACAATGGGCAGTTCTTC; CDR3 protein: CAISDYTQGYNGQFF
D gene: .; J gene: TRBJ1-1; V gene: TRBV7-9; clone size: .; CDR3 DNA: TGTGCCAGCAGCTTACGGGAAGGTGCCACTGAAGCTTTCTTT; CDR3 protein: CASSLREGATEAFF
D gene: TRBD2; J gene: TRBJ2-7; V gene: TRBV11-2; clone size: .; CDR3 DNA: TGTGCCAGCAGCTTATCCCTAGCGGGGGACTACGAGCAGTACTTC; CDR3 protein: CASSLSLAGDYEQYF